This T cell receptor (beta chain) comes out of a study of T cells in Graves' hyperthyroidism and ophthalmopathy. The study, taken as a whole, reports: The model forecast ophthalmopathy, anticipating it by a median roughly 6 months before onset.

This clonotype was detected only a few times. Its antigen is still unknown. The study enrolled patients aged 18 to 65 with newly diagnosed hyperthyroidism of under 2 months' duration. The CDR3 is 13 amino acids. Trimming removed 4 bases from V and 5 bases from J, with 13 bases in between. CDR1 SGDLS and CDR2 YYNGEE come from the germline V gene. Using RNA transcripts as the source, TCR beta CDR3 regions were amplified. First-round RT-PCR of the TCR CDR3 relied on the HTBI primer set. TCRdb passed the multiplex PCR reads through MiXCR, listing each CDR3 protein once. The top ten clones hold 14% of a sample with 450,000 to 600,000 distinct CDR3 sequences, around 15% of them seen once.

The chain links TRBV9 to TRBJ2-7; D is possibly TRBD2 (5 bases). What was sequenced was blood. The origin of this receptor is a middle-aged woman with Graves' hyperthyroidism. CDR3 in amino acids: CASSPFIGNEQYF. CDR3 coding DNA: TGTGCCAGCAGCCCCTTTATCGGGAACGAGCAGTACTTC.